Reported below is one T cell receptor beta chain. The data were taken from a study of cytomegalovirus exposure and HLA in healthy donors. The method was immunoSEQ multiplex PCR; TCRdb's version includes in-frame clones alone and lacks a portion of them. The table lists about 250,000 clones, approximately 84% of them singletons. The CDR3 loop spans 15 amino acids. The V and J ends lost 5 bases and 0 bases respectively, with 14 bases between them. Per germline, CDR1 SGHVS and CDR2 FQNEAQ. The gene calls are TRBV7-8 and TRBJ2-7; D tentatively reads TRBD1 or TRBD2 (5 bases each). The source of this sequence is a man in his late teens or twenties in good health and CMV-seropositive. The sequenced sample consisted of PBMCs. The CDR3 here is CASSGDRQPSYEQYF. The CDR3 DNA is TGTGCCAGCAGCGGGGACCGGCAGCCCTCCTACGAGCAGTACTTC.